This T cell receptor (beta chain) came from a study of beta chain features in type 1 diabetes. For the study at large: Examination spanned some 100 million sorted cells from all samples.

In germline, CDR1 is MGHRA, CDR2 YSYEKL. Trimming took 0 bases from V and 4 from J, leaving 3 bases between them. The CDR3 extends over 12 amino acids. Study-wide findings and caveats: Shorter TCRB CDR3s, moderately but significantly so, were found in Type 1 diabetes patients in all four CD4+ subsets.

Expressed TCRB transcripts were sequenced because the entire RNA isolate underwent reverse transcription. TCRdb's table, derived via immunoSEQ multiplex PCR, lists solely in-frame clones and lacks some. The sample gives under 200,000 clones, around 8.6% of which show up once; 0.45% to 0.6% is in the top ten. A word on this clone: The antigen is not known. The sample has other DNA sequences that encode this CDR3 too.

This sequence was found in a woman younger than 35 with type 1 diabetes. Sample: central memory CD4+ T cells from blood. The J gene is TRBJ1-2, the V gene TRBV4-1, with unresolved D. The CDR3 region is CASSQEAYGYTF. The CDR3 coding sequence is TGCGCCAGCAGCCAAGAGGCCTATGGCTACACCTTC.